The 17 T cell receptor beta chains listed next were all sequenced from one sample in a study of T cell responses to AZD1222 COVID-19 vaccine. Here immunoSEQ multiplex PCR was the method, and the copy in TCRdb shows in-frame clones only, minus some. The sample lists approximately 200,000 clones, under 95% occurring once. The source material was peripheral blood, sampled 28 days after the second AZD1222 dose. These receptors were taken from an adult who received the AZD1222 COVID-19 vaccine.

This chain joins TRBV7-2 and TRBJ2-6; a possible D gene is TRBD2 (6 bases). This CDR3 is 16 amino acids long. Germline CDR1 SGHTA, CDR2 FQGNSA. V lost 5 bases to trimming and J lost 3 bases, with 14 bases between them. The CDR3 region has the DNA TGTGCCAGCAGCCCCCGCGCGGGGCGTGGGGCCAACGTCCTGACTTTC. Translated, it gives CASSPRAGRGANVLTF.

The rearrangement links TRBV5-8 to TRBJ1-4; D may be TRBD1 (5 bases). Germline loops: CDR1 SGHTS, CDR2 YDEGEE. V lost 6 bases and J lost 4, with 13 bases in between. The CDR3 sequence is 14 residues long. CDR3 sequence: CASTRDGVNEKLFF. As DNA, the CDR3 is TGTGCCAGCACTCGGGACGGTGTTAATGAAAAACTGTTTTTT.

A remark on this clone: The identical CDR3 is also encoded by other nucleotide sequences in the sample. The chain links TRBV6-2 or TRBV6-3 to TRBJ1-2, with a possible D match to TRBD1 (6 bases). This CDR3 has 15 residues. Trimming left V 2 bases short and J 2 bases short, with 12 bases between. Germline lookup yields CDR1 MNHEY and CDR2 SVGEGT. The CDR3 sequence is CASSYRGAANYGYTF. The CDR3 nucleotides read TGTGCCAGCAGTTACAGGGGGGCGGCCAACTATGGCTACACCTTC.

CDR3 bases: TGTGCCAGCAGAAGGACAGGATCCTACGAGCAGTACTTC. Its protein product is CASRRTGSYEQYF. The chain has TRBV6-5 and TRBJ2-7, with 7 nucleotides matching TRBD1. This CDR3 spans 13 amino acids. The trim removed 6 bases at V and 1 base at J, leaving 3 bases unmatched. Looked up from germline, CDR1 is MNHEY and CDR2 is SVGAGI.

V is TRBV7-2 and J is TRBJ1-3; D remains ambiguous. The CDR3 consists of 14 residues. Between the trimmed V and J ends, which lost 1 base and 3 bases, there was a span of 7 bases. Germline lookup yields CDR1 SGHTA and CDR2 FQGNSA. The CDR3 DNA sequence: TGTGCCAGCAGCTTAGGGGGTGGTGGAAACACCATATATTTT. This sequence encodes CASSLGGGGNTIYF.

This sequence joins TRBV10-1 and TRBJ2-5, with TRBD1 matching 7 bases. V lost 5 bases to trimming and J lost 2 bases; unmatched junction nucleotides: 5. Germline V gene data show CDR1 as WNHNN and CDR2 as SYGVQD (reference sequence). There are 14 residues in the CDR3. CDR3 sequence (DNA): TGCGCCAGCAGTCGGGACAGTGTTCAAGAGACCCAGTACTTC. It translates to CASSRDSVQETQYF.

The J gene is TRBJ2-3, the V gene TRBV6-2 or TRBV6-3, with D possibly called TRBD1 or TRBD2 (6 bases each). V was shortened by 2 bases and J by 6 bases, with 9 bases between the two germline ends. The CDR3 totals 13 residues. CDR1 and CDR2 from the germline V gene are MNHEY and SVGEGT. This chain's CDR3 is CASSYGGLDTQYF. The CDR3, as DNA: TGTGCCAGCAGTTACGGGGGGCTGGATACGCAGTATTTT.

The V call is TRBV2, the J call TRBJ1-5; D possibly corresponds to TRBD1 (6 bases). Looked up from germline, CDR1 is SNHLY and CDR2 is FYNNEI. V gave up 1 base and J gave up 9 bases, with 13 bases separating them. This CDR3 region has 14 residues. The CDR3 protein is CASSEGQVQGPQHF. DNA of the CDR3: TGTGCCAGCAGTGAAGGACAGGTCCAGGGGCCCCAGCATTTT.

The V call is TRBV7-2, the J call TRBJ2-2; 8 nucleotides align to TRBD1. V shed 4 bases and J 3 bases; nucleotides not matched to a gene: 4. CDR3 length equals 15 residues. CDR1 SGHTA and CDR2 FQGNSA come from the germline V gene. This chain's CDR3 is CASSSGQAYTGELFF. The DNA of the CDR3 is TGTGCCAGCAGCTCGGGACAGGCTTACACCGGGGAGCTGTTTTTT. Together with reference TRBV7-2 and TRBJ2-2, the CDR3 gives the full variable domain: GAGVSQSPSNKVTEKGKDVELRCDPISGHTALYWYRQSLGQGLEFLIYFQGNSAPDKSGLPSDRFSAERTGGSVSTLTIQRTQQEDSAVYLCASSSGQAYTGELFFGEGSRLTVL.

The V call is TRBV10-2, the J call TRBJ1-5; no definite D call. The ends were cut back, 6 bases at V and 0 bases at J, with 6 bases in the middle. The V gene's germline CDR1 is WSHSY and CDR2 SAAADI. The CDR3 loop spans 13 amino acids. The CDR3 DNA follows: TGCGCCAGCAGGGAGAATAGCAATCAGCCCCAGCATTTT. Protein sequence: CASRENSNQPQHF.

This rearrangement joins TRBV5-4 to TRBJ1-1; D gene ambiguous. The CDR3 length is 16 residues. In germline, CDR1 is SGHNT, CDR2 YYREEE (reference sequence). V was pared by 1 base and J by 0 bases, with 13 bases between. The CDR3 loop reads CASSLIGRALNTEAFF. In DNA form, the CDR3 reads TGTGCCAGCAGCTTGATAGGACGGGCCTTGAACACTGAAGCTTTCTTT.

The chain recombines TRBV6-5 with TRBJ1-5; the D gene is possibly TRBD1 (5 bases). CDR1 is MNHEY and CDR2 is SVGAGI in the germline V gene. V was clipped by 6 bases and J by 5 bases, with 17 bases between them. The length of the CDR3 is 15 residues. CDR3 region: CASRARGLGDQPQHF. CDR3 coding DNA: TGTGCCAGCAGGGCCCGGGGCCTGGGAGATCAGCCCCAGCATTTT.

The rearrangement links TRBV18 to TRBJ1-2; D unresolved. V shed 2 bases and J shed 0 bases, with 10 bases lying between them. This CDR3 is 15 amino acids long. Germline V gene sequence: CDR1 KGHSH, CDR2 LQKENI. CDR3 coding DNA: TGTGCCAGCTCACCAACAAGGGAAGCTAACTATGGCTACACCTTC. Residues: CASSPTREANYGYTF.

The chain joins TRBV5-5 to TRBJ1-2; D is possibly TRBD1 (5 bases). CDR3 length: 17 residues. V shed 5 bases and J shed 1 base, with 21 bases lying between them. From germline, CDR1 is SGHKS and CDR2 YYEKEE (reference sequence). Here the CDR3 reads CASSRVSSGTLNYGYTF. In DNA, the CDR3 is TGTGCCAGCAGTCGAGTGAGCTCCGGGACTCTTAACTATGGCTACACCTTC.

This chain links TRBV5-1 with TRBJ2-1; maybe TRBD1 (5 bases). The CDR3 totals 15 residues. Germline V gives CDR1 SGHRS, CDR2 YFSETQ. Trimming removed 0 bases at V and 7 bases at J, with 14 bases between. The CDR3, as DNA: TGCGCCAGCAGCTTGGCGCAGGGTCCTAGGAATGAGCAGTTCTTC. It yields the protein CASSLAQGPRNEQFF. Full variable domain (missing parts from reference TRBV5-1 and TRBJ2-1): KAGVTQTPRYLIKTRGQQVTLSCSPISGHRSVSWYQQTPGQGLQFLFEYFSETQRNKGNFPGRFSGRQFSNSRSEMNVSTLELGDSALYLCASSLAQGPRNEQFFGPGTRLTVL.

This rearrangement joins TRBV7-2 to TRBJ1-6, with 10 bases lining up with TRBD1. The CDR3 is 16 amino acids. J gave up 9 bases and V 3 bases, and 8 bases lay outside the gene matches. The germline gives CDR1 SGHTA, CDR2 FQGNSA. In DNA form, the CDR3 reads TGTGCCAGCAGCTTGGGAGCCGGGACAGGGGTTTCACCCCTCCACTTT. It is translated as CASSLGAGTGVSPLHF.

This chain joins TRBV24-1 and TRBJ1-1; D gene uncertain. The CDR3 extends over 14 amino acids. V lost 6 bases to trimming and J lost 1 base, with 11 bases between them. Germline V gene sequence: CDR1 KGHDR, CDR2 SFDVKD. This chain's CDR3 is CATSSPGRNTEAFF. The CDR3 DNA follows: TGTGCCACCAGTTCCCCGGGTCGGAACACTGAAGCTTTCTTT.